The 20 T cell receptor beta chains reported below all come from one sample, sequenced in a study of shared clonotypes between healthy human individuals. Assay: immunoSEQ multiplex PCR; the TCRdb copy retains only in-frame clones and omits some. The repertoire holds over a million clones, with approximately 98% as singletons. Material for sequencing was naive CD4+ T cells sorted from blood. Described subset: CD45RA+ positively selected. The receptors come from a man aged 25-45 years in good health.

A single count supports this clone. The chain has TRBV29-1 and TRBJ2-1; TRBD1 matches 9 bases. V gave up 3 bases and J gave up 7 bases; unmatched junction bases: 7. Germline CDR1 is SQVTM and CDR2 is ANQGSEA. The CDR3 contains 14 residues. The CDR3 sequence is CSVDRDRDLNEQFF. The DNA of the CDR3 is TGCAGCGTTGACAGGGACAGGGACTTAAATGAGCAGTTCTTC.

The CDR3 DNA sequence: TGCGCCAGCAGCTTGGGACCCCCGGGAGATACGCAGTATTTT. This sequence encodes CASSLGPPGDTQYF. The V gene is TRBV5-1, the J gene TRBJ2-3; D ambiguous. Trimming stripped 0 bases from V and 5 bases from J, with 10 bases between. The CDR3 sequence is 14 residues long. Germline V gene sequence: CDR1 SGHRS, CDR2 YFSETQ.

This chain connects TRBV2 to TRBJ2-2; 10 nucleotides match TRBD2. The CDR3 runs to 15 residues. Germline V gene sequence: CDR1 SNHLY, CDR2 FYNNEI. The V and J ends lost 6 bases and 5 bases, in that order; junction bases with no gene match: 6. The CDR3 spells CASRGGLAPTGELFF. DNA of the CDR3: TGTGCCAGCAGAGGGGGACTAGCGCCTACCGGGGAGCTGTTTTTT.

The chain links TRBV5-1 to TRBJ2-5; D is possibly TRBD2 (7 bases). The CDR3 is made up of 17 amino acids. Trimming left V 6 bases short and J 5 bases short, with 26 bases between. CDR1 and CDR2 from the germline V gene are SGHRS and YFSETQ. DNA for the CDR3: TGCGCCAGCATCCGTGATGGCTCCCGGGGGGCATGGGAGACCCAGTACTTC. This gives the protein CASIRDGSRGAWETQYF.

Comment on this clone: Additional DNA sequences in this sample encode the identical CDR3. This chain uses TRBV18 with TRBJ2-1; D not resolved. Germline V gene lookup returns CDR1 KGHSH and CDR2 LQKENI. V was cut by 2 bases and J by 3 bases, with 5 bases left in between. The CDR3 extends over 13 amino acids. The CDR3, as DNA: TGTGCCAGCTCACCAGGGTTCTACAATGAGCAGTTCTTC. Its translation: CASSPGFYNEQFF.

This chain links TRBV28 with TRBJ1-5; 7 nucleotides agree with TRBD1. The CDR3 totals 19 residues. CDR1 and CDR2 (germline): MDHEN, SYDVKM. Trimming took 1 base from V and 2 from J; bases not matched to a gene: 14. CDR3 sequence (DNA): TGTGCCAGCAGTTTATATCGGACAGGATTAACTAGTGGCAATCAGCCCCAGCATTTT. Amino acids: CASSLYRTGLTSGNQPQHF.

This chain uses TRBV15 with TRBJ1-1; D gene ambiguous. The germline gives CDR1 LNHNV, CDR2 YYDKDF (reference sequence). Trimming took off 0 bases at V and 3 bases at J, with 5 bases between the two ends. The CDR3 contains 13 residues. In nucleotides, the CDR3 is TGTGCCACCAGCAGAGACGGGGACACTGAAGCTTTCTTT. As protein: CATSRDGDTEAFF.

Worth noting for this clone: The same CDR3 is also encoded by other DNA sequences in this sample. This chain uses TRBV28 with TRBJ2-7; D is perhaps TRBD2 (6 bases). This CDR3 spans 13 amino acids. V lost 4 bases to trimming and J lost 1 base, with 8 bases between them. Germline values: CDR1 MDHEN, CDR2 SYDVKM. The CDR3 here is CASSSGVSYEQYF. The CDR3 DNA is TGTGCCAGCAGTTCGGGAGTGTCCTACGAGCAGTACTTC.

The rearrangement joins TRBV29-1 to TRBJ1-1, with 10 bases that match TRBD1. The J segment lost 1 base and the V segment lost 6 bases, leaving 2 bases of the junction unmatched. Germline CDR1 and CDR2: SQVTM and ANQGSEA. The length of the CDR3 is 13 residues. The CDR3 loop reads CSVDRGSNTEAFF. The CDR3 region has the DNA TGCAGCGTGGACAGGGGGTCGAACACTGAAGCTTTCTTT. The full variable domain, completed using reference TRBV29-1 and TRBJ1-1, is SAVISQKPSRDICQRGTSLTIQCQVDSQVTMMFWYRQQPGQSLTLIATANQGSEATYESGFVIDKFPISRPNLTFSTLTVSNMSPEDSSIYLCSVDRGSNTEAFFGQGTRLTVV.

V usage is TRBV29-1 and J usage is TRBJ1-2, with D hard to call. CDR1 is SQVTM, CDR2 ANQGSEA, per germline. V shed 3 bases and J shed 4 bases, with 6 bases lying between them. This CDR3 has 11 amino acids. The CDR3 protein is CSVDLGYGYTF. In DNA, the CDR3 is TGCAGCGTTGATTTGGGCTATGGCTACACCTTC.

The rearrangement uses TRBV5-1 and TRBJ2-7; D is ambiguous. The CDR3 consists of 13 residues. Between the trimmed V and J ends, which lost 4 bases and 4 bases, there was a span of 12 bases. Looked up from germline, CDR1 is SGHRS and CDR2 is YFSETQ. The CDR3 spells CASSTTDGYEQYF. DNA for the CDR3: TGCGCCAGCAGCACTACGGACGGATACGAGCAGTACTTC. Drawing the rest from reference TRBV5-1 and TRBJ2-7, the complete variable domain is KAGVTQTPRYLIKTRGQQVTLSCSPISGHRSVSWYQQTPGQGLQFLFEYFSETQRNKGNFPGRFSGRQFSNSRSEMNVSTLELGDSALYLCASSTTDGYEQYFGPGTRLTVT.

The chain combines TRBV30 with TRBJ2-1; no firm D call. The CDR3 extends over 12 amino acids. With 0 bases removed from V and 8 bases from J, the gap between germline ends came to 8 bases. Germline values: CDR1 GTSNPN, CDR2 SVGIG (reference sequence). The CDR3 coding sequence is TGTGCCTGGAGTGTACGCGGTGATGAGCAGTTCTTC. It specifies CAWSVRGDEQFF.

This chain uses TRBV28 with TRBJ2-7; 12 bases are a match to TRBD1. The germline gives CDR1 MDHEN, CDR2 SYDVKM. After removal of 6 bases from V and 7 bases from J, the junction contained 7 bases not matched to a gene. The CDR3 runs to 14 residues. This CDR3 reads CASRPGQGAGEQYF. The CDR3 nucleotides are TGTGCCAGCAGGCCGGGACAGGGGGCTGGGGAGCAGTACTTC.

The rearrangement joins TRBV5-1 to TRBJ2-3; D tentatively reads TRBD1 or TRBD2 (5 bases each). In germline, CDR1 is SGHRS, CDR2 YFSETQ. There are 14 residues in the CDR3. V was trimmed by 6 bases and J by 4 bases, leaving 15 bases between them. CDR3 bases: TGCGCCAGCACCTCCGGGACCAACGCAGATACGCAGTATTTT. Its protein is CASTSGTNADTQYF.

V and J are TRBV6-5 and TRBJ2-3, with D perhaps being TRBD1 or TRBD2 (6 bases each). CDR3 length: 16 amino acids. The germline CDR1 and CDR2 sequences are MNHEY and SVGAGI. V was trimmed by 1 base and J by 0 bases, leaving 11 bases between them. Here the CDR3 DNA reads TGTGCCAGCAGTTACTTAGGGGGGCTTAGCACAGATACGCAGTATTTT. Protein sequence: CASSYLGGLSTDTQYF.

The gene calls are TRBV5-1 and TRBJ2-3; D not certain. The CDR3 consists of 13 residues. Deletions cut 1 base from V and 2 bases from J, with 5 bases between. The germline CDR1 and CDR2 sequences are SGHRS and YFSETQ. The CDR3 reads CASSLPATDTQYF. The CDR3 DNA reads TGCGCCAGCAGCTTGCCGGCCACAGATACGCAGTATTTT.

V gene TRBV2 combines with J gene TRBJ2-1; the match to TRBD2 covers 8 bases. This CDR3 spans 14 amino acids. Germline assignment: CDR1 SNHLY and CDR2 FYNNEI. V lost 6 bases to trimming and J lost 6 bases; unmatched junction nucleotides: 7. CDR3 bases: TGTGCCAGCAGCTACGAGCGGGAGAGCAATGAGCAGTTCTTC. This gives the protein CASSYERESNEQFF.

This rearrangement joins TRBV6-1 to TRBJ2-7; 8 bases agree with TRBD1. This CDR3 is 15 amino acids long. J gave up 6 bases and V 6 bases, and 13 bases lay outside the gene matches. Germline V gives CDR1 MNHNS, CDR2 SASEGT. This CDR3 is CASRPGAGGFGEQYF. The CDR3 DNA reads TGTGCCAGCAGGCCTGGGGCAGGGGGCTTCGGCGAGCAGTACTTC.

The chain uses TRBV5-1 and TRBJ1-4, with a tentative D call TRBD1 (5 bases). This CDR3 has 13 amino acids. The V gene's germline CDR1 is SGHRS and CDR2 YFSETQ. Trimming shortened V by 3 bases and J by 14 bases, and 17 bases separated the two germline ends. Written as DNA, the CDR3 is TGCGCCAGCAGCTCCGACGACGGGACGACGCTGTTTTTT. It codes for CASSSDDGTTLFF.

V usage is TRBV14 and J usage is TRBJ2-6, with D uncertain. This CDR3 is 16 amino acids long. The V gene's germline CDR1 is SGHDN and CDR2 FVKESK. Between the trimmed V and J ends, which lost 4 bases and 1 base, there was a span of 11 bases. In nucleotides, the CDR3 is TGTGCCAGCAGCCGCCGAACAAGTTCTGGGGCCAACGTCCTGACTTTC. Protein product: CASSRRTSSGANVLTF.